The clone carrying this TCR beta chain was detected a few times. Its specificity is not known. This CDR3 contains 15 residues. Germline V CDR1 and CDR2: MDHEN, SYDVKM. V lost 2 bases, J lost 5 bases, and 4 bases stayed unmatched. Amplified regions were TCR beta CDR3 sequences from RNA transcripts. The HTBI primer set was used in a first-round RT-PCR of the TCR CDR3. MiXCR, applied by TCRdb to the multiplex PCR reads, yields one record per CDR3 protein. The sample lists 500,000 to 700,000 distinct CDR3 sequences; over 15% were seen once. This record belongs to a study of T cells in Graves' hyperthyroidism and ophthalmopathy. Study findings and constraints: The model anticipated ophthalmopathy a median about 6.5 months pre-onset. Most clonotypes expanded in thyroid above 0.001 were likewise present in blood.

Exclusion of patients followed from uncontrolled infection, other autoimmune disease, pregnancy or lactation. Thyroid ultrasound and orbital computed tomography, with clinical symptoms and serum thyroxine and TRAb, informed diagnoses. V is TRBV28 and J is TRBJ1-5; 9 nucleotides line up with TRBD1. Sequenced input: blood. This clonotype was sampled from a woman aged 18-35 years with Graves' hyperthyroidism. DNA of the CDR3: TGTGCCAGCAGTTTAGTGGGACAGGGTGATCAGCCCCAGCATTTT. Amino acid sequence: CASSLVGQGDQPQHF.